This T cell receptor beta chain was retrieved from a study of blood T cell repertoires in COVID-19. The overall study: From the United States, Italy and Spain came samples of acute and convalescent COVID-19.

This clone was seen only once. The CDR3 is made up of 16 amino acids. Germline values: CDR1 SGHTA, CDR2 FQGNSA. Trimming took 1 base from V and 7 from J; bases not matched to a gene: 5. Original handling: Nucleated cell counts were estimated from reference gene primer amplification. The data were produced by immunoSEQ multiplex PCR, yet TCRdb's version contains in-frame clones alone and is incomplete. The V and J calls and clone size come from that table; D and trimming were worked out from the DNA. The sample lists 200,000 to 250,000 clones; about 86% were seen once. Participants reported their clinical history, and cohort assignment relied on those reports.

This TCR came from a woman aged 45-59 years in a cohort exposed to, infected with or recovered from COVID-19 (not recorded which). J is TRBJ2-3 and V is TRBV7-2; 13 nucleotides line up with TRBD2. Material for sequencing was PBMCs or T cells enriched from blood (not recorded which). The CDR3 nucleotides read TGTGCCAGCAGCTTAGGACTAGCGGGGGGCTTTTATACGCAGTATTTT. It codes for CASSLGLAGGFYTQYF.